These 26 T cell receptor beta chains were sequenced from one sample in a study of T-cell reconstitution after alpha-beta-depleted transplantation in children. For TCRbeta, the library was prepared with unique molecular identifiers. In TCRdb, the PCR reads were re-called with MiXCR into one record per CDR3 protein. In the table there are more than 200,000 distinct CDR3 sequences, roughly 24% of which are singletons. Sequences were derived from PBMCs, sampled before TCRalphabeta/CD19-depleted stem cell transplant. These receptors were collected from a girl aged 2 to 9 with Fanconi anemia, due to receive a stem cell transplant.

This clonotype was observed many times. V and J are TRBV29-1 and TRBJ2-1; the D call may be TRBD1 or TRBD2 (6 bases each). The V end lost 4 bases, the J end lost 3 bases, and 10 bases lay between the germline ends. The germline gives CDR1 SQVTM, CDR2 ANQGSEA. There are 13 residues in the CDR3. CDR3: CSVVGGLYNEQFF. In nucleotides, the CDR3 is TGCAGCGTTGTGGGGGGCCTCTACAATGAGCAGTTCTTC.

This clonotype was picked up many times. The chain uses TRBV12-3 or TRBV12-4 and TRBJ2-4; a possible D gene is TRBD1 (6 bases). V shed 3 bases and J shed 2 bases, with 20 bases lying between them. This CDR3 spans 18 amino acids. The CDR3 protein is CASSLQVGRGFSKNIQYF. DNA of the CDR3: TGTGCCAGCAGTTTGCAAGTCGGCAGGGGCTTTTCCAAAAACATTCAGTACTTC.

The chain links TRBV5-1 to TRBJ2-5, with D maybe TRBD1 (5 bases). The germline gives CDR1 SGHRS, CDR2 YFSETQ. The CDR3 spans 13 residues. V dropped 0 bases and J dropped 4 bases, with 7 bases sitting between them. The CDR3 spells CASSLEGSETQYF. The CDR3 nucleotides read TGCGCCAGCAGCTTGGAGGGGTCAGAGACCCAGTACTTC.

V is TRBV10-2 and J is TRBJ2-7; possibly TRBD1 or TRBD2 for D (5 bases each). The CDR3 contains 14 residues. Germline V CDR1 and CDR2: WSHSY, SAAADI. The V and J ends lost 1 base and 8 bases respectively, with 15 bases between them. CDR3 in amino acids: CASSELGDSDKQYF. CDR3 DNA: TGCGCCAGCAGTGAGTTAGGGGATAGCGACAAGCAGTACTTC.

V and J are TRBV11-2 and TRBJ2-5; 8 bases line up with TRBD2. This CDR3 region has 16 residues. V lost 5 bases to trimming and J lost 4 bases; unmatched junction nucleotides: 12. CDR1 is SGHAT and CDR2 is FQNNGV in the germline V gene. DNA of the CDR3: TGTGCCAGCAGCCCCCTACTGGGCGGGGGGCGAGAGACCCAGTACTTC. Translation gives CASSPLLGGGRETQYF.

The chain carries TRBV29-1 and TRBJ2-7; D is perhaps TRBD2 (6 bases). The germline CDR1 and CDR2 sequences are SQVTM and ANQGSEA. V dropped 6 bases and J dropped 3 bases, with 21 bases sitting between them. The CDR3 consists of 15 residues. CDR3 in amino acids: CSVLFDGLAHYEQYF. The CDR3 region has the DNA TGCAGCGTACTCTTCGATGGGCTAGCGCACTACGAGCAGTACTTC.

The sample holds a few counts of this clonotype. The chain carries TRBV7-9 and TRBJ2-1, with D possibly being TRBD1 or TRBD2 (6 bases each). Trimming took 3 bases from V and 7 from J, leaving 19 bases between them. The CDR3 has 16 residues. The germline V gene encodes CDR1 SEHNR and CDR2 FQNEAQ (reference sequence). The CDR3 here is CASSFPFSGAGNEQFF. In DNA form, the CDR3 reads TGTGCCAGCAGCTTCCCCTTTTCGGGGGCAGGGAATGAGCAGTTCTTC. Full variable domain (remainder filled in from reference TRBV7-9 and TRBJ2-1): DTGVSQNPRHKITKRGQNVTFRCDPISEHNRLYWYRQTLGQGPEFLTYFQNEAQLEKSRLLSDRFSAERPKGSFSTLEIQRTEQGDSAMYLCASSFPFSGAGNEQFFGPGTRLTVL.

This clonotype has ten or more counts. The rearrangement links TRBV12-3 or TRBV12-4 to TRBJ2-7; D is undetermined. This CDR3 has 14 amino acids. Trimming shortened V by 5 bases and J by 3 bases, and 14 bases separated the two germline ends. The CDR3 loop reads CASSPEALLYEQYF. CDR3 coding DNA: TGTGCCAGCAGTCCTGAGGCTCTACTCTACGAGCAGTACTTC.

This clonotype was counted many times. The chain couples TRBV29-1 to TRBJ2-5; TRBD2 matches 8 bases. V lost 4 bases and J lost 6; bases outside the gene matches: 10. CDR3 size: 14 residues. Germline CDR1 SQVTM, CDR2 ANQGSEA. The CDR3 is CSVVTPAGGQTQYF. The CDR3 nucleotides read TGCAGCGTTGTTACTCCGGCGGGGGGTCAGACCCAGTACTTC.

The chain has TRBV20-1 and TRBJ2-2; no firm D call. Germline V gene lookup returns CDR1 DFQATT and CDR2 SNEGSKA (reference sequence). The CDR3 consists of 13 residues. Trimming pared 6 bases from V and 6 bases from J, leaving 14 bases between. Written as DNA, the CDR3 is TGCAGTGCCCGCCCATTGCCTGCCGGGGAGCTGTTTTTT. The encoded protein is CSARPLPAGELFF.

The gene calls are TRBV5-5 and TRBJ2-2; no clear D gene. CDR1 SGHKS and CDR2 YYEKEE come from the germline V gene (reference sequence). The CDR3 length is 13 residues. V shed 2 bases and J shed 5 bases, with 7 bases lying between them. The chain's CDR3 is CASSFSLTGELFF. As DNA, the CDR3 is TGTGCCAGCAGCTTTTCGCTGACCGGGGAGCTGTTTTTT.

The rearrangement uses TRBV6-5 and TRBJ2-1; D call uncertain. Trimming took off 5 bases at V and 6 bases at J, with 8 bases between the two ends. The germline CDR1 and CDR2 sequences are MNHEY and SVGAGI. The CDR3 spans 12 residues. DNA for the CDR3: TGTGCCAGCAGTGTACTATCCAATGAGCAGTTCTTC. It yields the protein CASSVLSNEQFF.

This clonotype was seen repeatedly, ten times or more. This chain uses TRBV20-1 with TRBJ2-7; TRBD1 matches 9 bases. The CDR3 consists of 14 residues. Per germline, CDR1 DFQATT and CDR2 SNEGSKA (reference sequence). The J segment lost 2 bases and the V segment lost 5 bases, leaving 7 bases of the junction unmatched. The CDR3 loop is CSAWGQGEPYEQYF. The CDR3 nucleotides read TGCAGTGCTTGGGGACAGGGAGAGCCCTACGAGCAGTACTTC.

This clonotype came up a few times. The chain employs TRBV21-1 and TRBJ1-1. TRBV21-1 has pseudogene status. The CDR3 length is 14 residues. CDR3 coding DNA: TGTGCCAGCAGCAAAGAGAGGTACTCGGTTGAAGCTTTCTTT. Translating it yields CASSKERYSVEAFF.

This clonotype was picked up a small number of times. The rearrangement uses TRBV6-2 or TRBV6-3 and TRBJ2-7, with a possible D match to TRBD1 (6 bases). Looked up from germline, CDR1 is MNHEY and CDR2 is SVGEGT. The V gene lost 7 bases and the J gene lost 6 bases, with 13 bases spanning the gap. The CDR3 is 12 residues long. CDR3: CASTNRVSEQYF. The CDR3 DNA is TGTGCCAGCACCAACAGGGTTAGCGAGCAGTACTTC.

This clonotype was found a few times. The V and J genes are TRBV7-2 and TRBJ1-2; TRBD1 agrees at 8 bases. Unmatched junction bases numbered 12, after V lost 1 base and J lost 11 bases. Germline CDR1 reads SGHTA; CDR2 reads FQGNSA. This CDR3 has 15 amino acids. CDR3 coding DNA: TGTGCCAGCAGCTTAGTAGACAGGGGTGGAGATGAATACACCTTC. This translates into CASSLVDRGGDEYTF.

Ten or more counts support this clonotype. V and J are TRBV29-1 and TRBJ1-4; D ambiguous. The length of the CDR3 is 14 residues. Germline V gene lookup returns CDR1 SQVTM and CDR2 ANQGSEA. V lost 6 bases to trimming and J lost 0 bases, with 11 bases between them. The CDR3 DNA reads TGCAGCGTGACCATCGGCCCAACTAATGAAAAACTGTTTTTT. This translates into CSVTIGPTNEKLFF.

The CDR3: CASSVRSGYNEQFF. As DNA, the CDR3 is TGTGCCAGCTCCGTCAGGTCTGGGTACAATGAGCAGTTCTTC. The genes are TRBV18 and TRBJ2-1, with D hard to call. Germline CDR1 reads KGHSH; CDR2 reads LQKENI. The length of the CDR3 is 14 residues. The germline V and J ends were trimmed by 6 bases and 4 bases, with 13 bases remaining between them.

This clonotype occurred many times. The chain joins TRBV20-1 to TRBJ2-7; the D is unclear. The CDR3 length is 13 residues. With 0 bases removed from V and 1 base from J, the gap between germline ends came to 7 bases. Germline V gives CDR1 DFQATT, CDR2 SNEGSKA (reference sequence). The CDR3 here is CSAREPVSYEQYF. The CDR3 DNA is TGCAGTGCTAGAGAGCCTGTTTCCTACGAGCAGTACTTC.

This chain connects TRBV18 to TRBJ1-3; D unclear. Trimming cost V 3 bases and J 0 bases, with 9 bases left between them. Germline CDR1 KGHSH, CDR2 LQKENI. This CDR3 is built from 15 residues. The CDR3 is CASSPRASSGNTIYF. CDR3 nucleotides: TGTGCCAGCTCACCCCGGGCCAGCTCTGGAAACACCATATATTTT.

J is TRBJ2-5 and V is TRBV12-3 or TRBV12-4; D is unresolved. The CDR3 has 13 residues. Trimming removed 2 bases from V and 5 bases from J, with 9 bases in between. The CDR3 DNA reads TGTGCCAGCAGTTTAATATTACTGGAGACCCAGTACTTC. Its translation is CASSLILLETQYF.

This clonotype was seen ten or more times. The V call is TRBV20-1, the J call TRBJ2-2; maybe TRBD2 (6 bases). V lost 1 base and J lost 8, with 14 bases in between. Germline loops: CDR1 DFQATT, CDR2 SNEGSKA (reference sequence). The CDR3 length is 14 residues. This CDR3 reads CSARVLGGRGELFF. CDR3 DNA sequence: TGCAGTGCTAGAGTCTTGGGGGGTCGGGGGGAGCTGTTTTTT.

The rearrangement joins TRBV20-1 to TRBJ2-7, with 8 positions matching TRBD1. The germline gives CDR1 DFQATT, CDR2 SNEGSKA (reference sequence). V lost 0 bases and J lost 3; bases outside the gene matches: 1. The CDR3 spans 13 residues. The CDR3 DNA follows: TGCAGTGCTAGAGAACAGGGGGACTACGAGCAGTACTTC. Its protein is CSAREQGDYEQYF.

This clonotype came up a few times. The rearrangement joins TRBV6-6 to TRBJ1-1; D remains ambiguous. The length of the CDR3 is 11 residues. V lost 0 bases, J lost 8 bases, and 4 bases lay in between. CDR1 is MNHNY, CDR2 SVGAGI, per germline (reference sequence). CDR3 nucleotides: TGTGCCAGCAGTTACTCGAACGAAGCTTTCTTT. Translation gives CASSYSNEAFF.

In this sample, this clonotype turned up a few times. V and J are TRBV14 and TRBJ1-2; D gene ambiguous. Trimming stripped 0 bases from V and 5 bases from J, with 13 bases between. CDR1 and CDR2 (germline): SGHDN, FVKESK. There are 15 residues in the CDR3. Here the CDR3 reads CASSQDPRSEYGYTF. The CDR3 nucleotides read TGTGCCAGCAGCCAAGATCCCAGGTCGGAGTATGGCTACACCTTC.

The chain combines TRBV18 with TRBJ2-7; 7 bases agree with TRBD1. The CDR3 is 16 residues long. CDR1 and CDR2 from the germline V gene are KGHSH and LQKENI. After removal of 3 bases from V and 2 bases from J, the junction contained 10 bases not matched to a gene. CDR3: CASSPSGTEMAYEQYF. Here the CDR3 DNA reads TGTGCCAGCTCACCTTCAGGGACAGAGATGGCCTACGAGCAGTACTTC.